The rows below give T cell receptor beta chains drawn from one sample of a study of cytomegalovirus exposure and HLA in healthy donors. Method: immunoSEQ multiplex PCR; TCRdb's copy keeps in-frame clones and lacks some. This sample yields about 190,000 clones, of which roughly three quarters are seen a single time; around 1.6% belongs to the top ten. Sequencing was carried out using PBMCs. The receptors were gathered from a woman in her late teens or twenties in good health and CMV-seronegative. CDR3s include the opening cysteine and the closing phenylalanine or tryptophan. The D gene is left open where the match is weak. Only some rows state a clone size, as once, few, many or a class for expanded clones.

D,size,length,J,V,DNA,CDR3
TRBD2,.,15,TRBJ2-5,TRBV18,TGTGCCAGCTCCTTACTAGCGGGAGATCAAGAGACCCAGTACTTC,CASSLLAGDQETQYF
.,.,15,TRBJ1-2,TRBV14,TGTGCCAGCAGCCGGAACAGGGAAGGGGTTCTTGGCTACACCTTC,CASSRNREGVLGYTF
TRBD1,.,15,TRBJ2-7,TRBV11-3,TGTGCCAGCAGCCCCGGACAGGGAAGGCTCTACGAGCAGTACTTC,CASSPGQGRLYEQYF
.,few,12,TRBJ1-2,TRBV19,TGTGCCAGTAGTCAGGCCAACTATGGCTACACCTTC,CASSQANYGYTF
.,.,16,TRBJ2-2,TRBV4-1,TGCGCCAGCAGCCAAGTGGGGGCAGGAGGCACCGGGGAGCTGTTTTTT,CASSQVGAGGTGELFF
.,few,12,TRBJ2-5,TRBV4-2,TGTGCCAGCAGCCAAGATAGCAAGACCCAGTACTTC,CASSQDSKTQYF
.,.,14,TRBJ1-6,TRBV7-9,TGTGCCAGCACTGAGCCCGGGTCCAATTCACCCCTCCACTTT,CASTEPGSNSPLHF
TRBD1,.,13,TRBJ2-5,TRBV29-1,TGCAGCGTGGAAAGGACAGGTCAAGAGACCCAGTACTTC,CSVERTGQETQYF
.,.,14,TRBJ1-3,TRBV14,TGTGCCAGCAGCCAAGCAAATTCCGGACAGCCCATATATTTT,CASSQANSGQPIYF
.,once,16,TRBJ1-3,TRBV5-4,TGTGCCAGCAGCTCCCGAGGGTTCGACTCTGGAAACACCATATATTTT,CASSSRGFDSGNTIYF
.,.,12,TRBJ2-1,TRBV5-4,TGTGCCAGCAGCCCCAGGGAAAATGAGCAGTTCTTC,CASSPRENEQFF
.,.,12,TRBJ1-2,TRBV6-5,TGTGCCAGCAGGGGAGCGGCGAAAGGCTACACCTTC,CASRGAAKGYTF
TRBD2,.,15,TRBJ2-1,TRBV19,TGTGCCAGCCCTCCGCTAAGTAGCGGGAGTAATGAGCAGTTCTTC,CASPPLSSGSNEQFF
TRBD2,.,16,TRBJ2-3,TRBV9,TGTGCCAGCAGCGTCCTAGCGGGAGGGCTCACAGATACGCAGTATTTT,CASSVLAGGLTDTQYF
TRBD2,.,15,TRBJ2-1,TRBV7-3,TGTGCCAGCAGCGTGGGACTAGCGGGAGACAATGAGCAGTTCTTC,CASSVGLAGDNEQFF
.,few,14,TRBJ2-7,TRBV4-1,TGCGCCAGCAGCCAAGGTGGCCAGGGCTACGAGCAGTACTTC,CASSQGGQGYEQYF
TRBD2,.,16,TRBJ2-7,TRBV9,TGTGCCAGCAGCGTAGGAGGGTCAGCGGGGTTCTACGAGCAGTACTTC,CASSVGGSAGFYEQYF
.,.,13,TRBJ1-2,TRBV30,TGTGCCTGGAGCGCGGGGAGAAACTATGGCTACACCTTC,CAWSAGRNYGYTF
TRBD2,.,16,TRBJ2-5,TRBV9,TGTGCCAGCAGCGCCGGGACTAGCGGGCCCTCTGAGACCCAGTACTTC,CASSAGTSGPSETQYF
TRBD1,.,13,TRBJ1-1,TRBV5-5,TGTGCCAGCGCGGGACAGGACCACACTGAAGCTTTCTTT,CASAGQDHTEAFF